Following are 27 T cell receptor beta chains from one sample sequenced in a study of tumor and adjacent non-tumor tissue in lung cancer (dated by TCRdb to the late 2010s). The library was produced with multiplex PCR. Instrument used: Illumina HiSeq 2500. Following protocols modified from ARM-PCR, the researchers constructed TCRbeta libraries through three rounds of nested PCR with primers (Table S4). TCRdb reworked the public reads: Q25 trimming with fastp, MiXCR clone assembly, productive beta chains retained. Rows are unified per CDR3 protein, each entry keeping the most common DNA and genes. Within this sample are under 95,000 distinct CDR3 sequences, with 70% to 90% of them counted one time only. The top ten clones comprise approximately 51% of the sample. RNA was extracted from bulk unsorted tissue and checked for quality with a NanoDrop ND-1000 and an Agilent 2100. For the normal lung samples, distant non-tumor tissue was collected more than 3 cm away from the tumor edge.

Sequencing was performed on distant non-tumor lung tissue. The receptors come from a man aged 60 to 69 with non-small cell lung cancer.

Details on this clonotype: A much larger clonotype is one base distant, so this may be a read error. The V and J genes are TRBV6-5 and TRBJ2-7; D is uncertain. CDR1 is MNHEY and CDR2 is SVGAGI in the germline V gene. This CDR3 has 13 amino acids. The CDR3 here is CASSYEAEREQCF. Here the CDR3 DNA reads TGTGCCAGCAGTTACGAAGCTGAACGCGAGCAGTGCTTC.

Worth noting for this clonotype: Its ends do not fully match the called genes, so a read error is possible. This chain connects TRBV20-1 to TRBJ2-7; D is undetermined. The CDR3 contains 11 residues. CDR1 and CDR2 (germline): DFQATT, SNEGSKA (reference sequence). The CDR3 DNA is TGCGGTGCTAGTGCTTCTCTTGGGAAGTACTTC. Its translation is CGASASLGKYF.

The chain carries TRBV4-2 and TRBJ1-5; D perhaps matches TRBD1 (6 bases). The V end lost 1 base, the J end lost 7 bases, and 14 bases lay between the germline ends. Per the germline V gene, CDR1 is LGHNA and CDR2 is YNFKEQ. This CDR3 is built from 15 residues. CDR3 nucleotide sequence: TGTGCCAGCAGCCAAGCTTTGGCCGGGGGCCAGCCCCAGCATTTT. It translates to CASSQALAGGQPQHF.

The rearrangement links TRBV5-6 to TRBJ2-7, with D possibly matching TRBD2 (5 bases). The V gene lost 0 bases and the J gene lost 5 bases, with 12 bases spanning the gap. Germline values: CDR1 SGHDT, CDR2 YYEEEE. This CDR3 is built from 14 residues. The CDR3 reads CASSLGGIGNEQYF. The CDR3 nucleotides read TGTGCCAGCAGCTTGGGAGGGATCGGCAACGAGCAGTACTTC.

Comments on this clonotype: Since the CDR3 does not end with the conserved phenylalanine or tryptophan, this likely comes from a read error. The gene calls are TRBV6-5 and TRBJ1-2; no definite D call. Trimming cost V 4 bases and J 0 bases, with 18 bases left between them. The CDR3 totals 17 residues. Germline values: CDR1 MNHEY, CDR2 SVGAGI. The CDR3 reads CASSSPGWRASNYGYTL. As DNA, the CDR3 is TGTGCCAGCAGTTCACCTGGATGGAGAGCGTCTAACTATGGCTACACCTTA.

Notes on this clonotype: Since a much larger clone is just one base distant, this may be a read error. This rearrangement joins TRBV6-1 to TRBJ2-7, with 7 bases lining up with TRBD2. Trimming removed 7 bases from V and 2 bases from J; junction bases left unmatched: 11. The germline V gene encodes CDR1 MNHNS and CDR2 SASEGT. This CDR3 region has 15 residues. The DNA for the CDR3 is TGTGCCAGCATACGCAACTGGGGGGGGGCCTACGAGCAGTACTTC. Protein product: CASIRNWGGAYEQYF.

The V gene is TRBV6-1, the J gene TRBJ2-3, with D unresolved. The CDR3 sequence is 12 residues long. V lost 3 bases to trimming and J lost 2 bases, with 3 bases between them. Germline V CDR1 and CDR2: MNHNS, SASEGT. CDR3 sequence (DNA): TGTGCCAGCAGTGACCTCACAGATACGCAGTATTTT. This gives the protein CASSDLTDTQYF.

The V and J genes are TRBV6-1 and TRBJ1-1; D perhaps matches TRBD1 (5 bases). Trimming left V 1 base short and J 4 bases short, with 10 bases between. Germline V gene sequence: CDR1 MNHNS, CDR2 SASEGT. The CDR3 is 14 residues long. The chain's CDR3 is CASSEERGITEAFF. CDR3 DNA: TGTGCCAGCAGTGAAGAAAGGGGCATCACTGAAGCTTTCTTT.

The J gene is TRBJ2-7, the V gene TRBV11-2, with 10 bases that match TRBD1. The CDR3 runs 15 residues. Germline trimming cut 3 bases from V and 6 bases from J; bases unmatched to any gene: 8. The germline gives CDR1 SGHAT, CDR2 FQNNGV. CDR3 DNA: TGTGCCAGCAGCTTGGACAGGGGGGTGGCCACCGAGCAGTACTTC. Amino acid sequence: CASSLDRGVATEQYF.

For this clonotype: At one boundary the junction diverges from the germline segment, which might be a read error. V and J are TRBV20-1 and TRBJ2-5, with D unclear. Germline CDR1 reads DFQATT; CDR2 reads SNEGSKA (reference sequence). This CDR3 has 13 residues. The CDR3 protein is CNARYKSVQTQYF. The CDR3 DNA is TGCAATGCTAGATATAAGTCAGTGCAGACCCAGTACTTC.

With respect to this clonotype: Compared with germline, one end of the junction differs, possibly owing to a read error. CDR3 DNA: TGTGACAGCAGTCTAACTAGCGGGGGAGCCACTGGGGCCAACGTCCTGTCTTTC. Translating it yields CDSSLTSGGATGANVLSF. This chain uses TRBV11-2 with TRBJ2-6, with 11 bases that match TRBD2. Germline CDR1 SGHAT, CDR2 FQNNGV. This CDR3 comprises 18 residues. Full variable domain (rest looked up from reference TRBV11-2 and TRBJ2-6): EAGVAQSPRYKIIEKRQSVAFWCNPISGHATLYWYQQILGQGPKLLIQFQNNGVVDDSQLPKDRFSAERLKGVDSTLKIQPAKLEDSAVYLCDSSLTSGGATGANVLSFGAGSRLTVL.

Relative to its sample, this clonotype is large. The rearrangement joins TRBV12-3 or TRBV12-4 to TRBJ1-1; TRBD1 might be the D (5 bases). This CDR3 is built from 15 residues. Between the trimmed V and J ends, which lost 3 bases and 0 bases, there was a span of 11 bases. The CDR3 loop reads CASSFPGILNTEAFF. In DNA, the CDR3 is TGTGCCAGCAGTTTCCCAGGGATACTGAACACTGAAGCTTTCTTT.

This clonotype is large in the sample. The chain is built from TRBV4-3 and TRBJ1-1, with D unresolved. V was trimmed by 0 bases and J by 4 bases, leaving 18 bases between them. The germline V gene encodes CDR1 LGHNA and CDR2 YSLEER. This CDR3 is built from 17 residues. The CDR3 DNA reads TGCGCCAGCAGCCAAGACGTTCCGGGCAGTTCGGGCACTGAAGCTTTCTTT. Translated, it gives CASSQDVPGSSGTEAFF.

With regard to this clonotype: One junction end does not reproduce the germline sequence, and a read error may be involved. The chain carries TRBV4-3 and TRBJ2-5; D remains unclear. CDR1 is LGHNA, CDR2 YSLEER, per germline. The CDR3 spans 15 residues. CDR3 sequence: CTSSQGPGPQENQYF. The CDR3 bases are TGCACCAGCAGCCAAGGGCCGGGTCCCCAAGAGAACCAGTACTTC.

With respect to this clonotype: Compared with germline, one end of the junction differs, possibly owing to a read error. This chain joins TRBV12-3 or TRBV12-4 and TRBJ1-5; TRBD1 is a possible D gene (5 bases). This CDR3 is built from 14 residues. CDR3 bases: TGTGCCAGCTGTTTGTGCGGGGGTGCACAGCCCCAGCATTTT. Encoded protein: CASCLCGGAQPQHF.

About this clonotype: No conserved phenylalanine or tryptophan ends this CDR3, so it is likely a read error. The rearrangement joins TRBV12-3 or TRBV12-4 to TRBJ2-3; 10 bases agree with TRBD2. This CDR3 comprises 19 residues. After removal of 4 bases from V and 0 bases from J, the junction contained 13 bases not matched to a gene. The CDR3 spells CASSSLTSGDFASTDTQYS. The CDR3 region has the DNA TGTGCCAGCAGTTCCCTCACTAGCGGGGACTTTGCTAGCACAGATACGCAGTATTCT.

Note on this clonotype: The final CDR3 position lacks the conserved phenylalanine or tryptophan, pointing to a likely read error. The V call is TRBV11-3, the J call TRBJ1-1; unclear D gene. CDR3 length: 18 residues. Germline CDR1 reads SGHNT; CDR2 reads YENEEA. CDR3 in DNA: TGTGCCAGCAACTTAACGCCGAATCTGTATGGCCGGAACACTGAAGCTTTCTAT. Translated, it gives CASNLTPNLYGRNTEAFY.

This chain joins TRBV20-1 and TRBJ2-2; no firm D call. V was cut by 0 bases and J by 9 bases, with 20 bases left in between. This CDR3 has 16 amino acids. Germline CDR1 DFQATT, CDR2 SNEGSKA (reference sequence). CDR3 in DNA: TGCAGTGCTAGAGATTCAGCGTGGTTACCAACCAGGGAGCTGTTTTTT. This sequence encodes CSARDSAWLPTRELFF.

The J gene is TRBJ1-5, the V gene TRBV20-1; maybe TRBD1 (5 bases). V was trimmed by 5 bases and J by 8 bases, leaving 22 bases between them. The CDR3 covers 15 residues. Germline CDR1 reads DFQATT; CDR2 reads SNEGSKA (reference sequence). This CDR3 is CSASPGRGRREPQHF. CDR3 nucleotides: TGCAGTGCTTCACCGGGACGTGGGCGGAGAGAGCCCCAGCATTTT.

This clonotype was seen only once. At one boundary the junction diverges from the germline segment, which might be a read error. The chain combines TRBV11-3 with TRBJ1-4; D ambiguous. CDR1 and CDR2 (germline): SGHNT, YENEEA. CDR3 size: 16 residues. Here the CDR3 reads CPSSLDLTTVEEKLFF. CDR3 DNA: TGTCCCAGCAGCTTAGATCTAACCACGGTAGAAGAAAAACTGTTTTTT.

A note on this clonotype: The conserved phenylalanine or tryptophan is not found at the CDR3 terminus, so this likely reflects a read error. This chain connects TRBV29-1 to TRBJ1-2; no definite D call. The germline V gene has CDR1 SQVTM and CDR2 ANQGSEA. V lost 1 base, J lost 7 bases, and 13 bases lay in between. This CDR3 comprises 13 residues. The CDR3 DNA reads TGCAGCGTTGAAGCAAGTAGGGAAAGTGGCTACACCATC. Translation: CSVEASRESGYTI.

For this clonotype: A much larger clone is a single base away; this may be a read error. This chain uses TRBV13 with TRBJ2-3; D is undetermined. CDR3 length: 12 residues. V was clipped by 2 bases and J by 8 bases, with 8 bases between them. Germline assignment: CDR1 PRHDT and CDR2 FYEKMQ (reference sequence). CDR3 protein: CASSLTPGTQYF. The CDR3 DNA sequence: TGTGCCAGCAGCTTAACGCCGGGTACGCAGTATTTT.

The V call is TRBV10-3, the J call TRBJ1-5; D is undetermined. Between the trimmed V and J ends, which lost 3 bases and 7 bases, there was a span of 7 bases. From germline, CDR1 is ENHRY and CDR2 SYGVKD. The CDR3 covers 12 residues. This chain's CDR3 is CAISDSSQPQHF. The CDR3 DNA reads TGTGCCATCAGTGATTCCAGCCAGCCCCAGCATTTT.

Concerning this clonotype: Its ends do not fully match the called genes, so a read error is possible. The genes are TRBV20-1 and TRBJ1-4, with D uncertain. Germline loops: CDR1 DFQATT, CDR2 SNEGSKA (reference sequence). The CDR3 has 14 residues. The CDR3 is CSASMNAGREKLFF. The CDR3 DNA reads TGTAGTGCTAGTATGAACGCCGGAAGGGAAAAACTGTTTTTT.

In regard to this clonotype: At one end the junction does not follow the germline gene, possibly because of a read error. This rearrangement joins TRBV4-2 to TRBJ1-5; weak D call: TRBD1 (6 bases). The CDR3 runs 16 residues. The germline V gene has CDR1 LGHNA and CDR2 YNFKEQ. CDR3 region: CASRQGPGDSNQPQHF. The CDR3 region has the DNA TGTGCCAGCAGACAAGGACCAGGGGATAGCAATCAGCCCCAGCATTTT.

This clonotype was seen a single time. The DNA is left out, because the CDR3 cannot be placed on it with certainty; the CDR3 is given as TCRdb lists it. The chain recombines TRBV6-5 with TRBJ2-6. With termini counted, the CDR3 has 15 amino acids. In germline, CDR1 is MNHEY, CDR2 SVGAGI. CDR3 loop: CANSYFGSGANVLTF.

Concerning this clonotype itself: An end of the junction differs from the germline gene, which may be a read error. This chain joins TRBV6-2 or TRBV6-3 and TRBJ2-3; 10 nucleotides agree with TRBD2. Germline V gene sequence: CDR1 MNHEY, CDR2 SVGEGT. The CDR3 has 18 residues. CDR3 DNA sequence: TGTGCAAGCAGTGACGATGGGTTACTAGCGGGGATCACAGATACGCAGTATTTT. It codes for CASSDDGLLAGITDTQYF.